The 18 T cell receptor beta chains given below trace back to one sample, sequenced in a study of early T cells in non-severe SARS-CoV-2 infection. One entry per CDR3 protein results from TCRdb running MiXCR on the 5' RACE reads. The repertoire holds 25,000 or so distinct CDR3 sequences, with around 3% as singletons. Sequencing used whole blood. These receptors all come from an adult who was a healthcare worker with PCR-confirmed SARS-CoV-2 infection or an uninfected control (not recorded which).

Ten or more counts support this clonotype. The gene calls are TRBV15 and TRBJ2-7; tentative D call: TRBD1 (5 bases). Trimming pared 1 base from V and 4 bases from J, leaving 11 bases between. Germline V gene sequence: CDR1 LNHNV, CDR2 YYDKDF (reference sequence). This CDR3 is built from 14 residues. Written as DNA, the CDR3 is TGTGCCACCAGCAGAGGGACAACGCTTTACGAGCAGTACGTC. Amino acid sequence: CATSRGTTLYEQYV.

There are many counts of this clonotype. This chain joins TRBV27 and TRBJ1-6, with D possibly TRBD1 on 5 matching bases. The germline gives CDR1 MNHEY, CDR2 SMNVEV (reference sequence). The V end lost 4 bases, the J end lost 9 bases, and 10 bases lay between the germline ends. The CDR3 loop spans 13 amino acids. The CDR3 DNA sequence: TGTGCCAGCAGTTGGCAGGGAGGTTCACCCCTCCACTTT. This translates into CASSWQGGSPLHF.

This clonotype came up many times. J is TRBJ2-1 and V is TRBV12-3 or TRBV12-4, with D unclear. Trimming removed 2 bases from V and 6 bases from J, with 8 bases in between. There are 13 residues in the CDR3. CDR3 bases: TGTGCCAGCAGTTTATTCAGGACCAATGAGCAGTTCTTC. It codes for CASSLFRTNEQFF.

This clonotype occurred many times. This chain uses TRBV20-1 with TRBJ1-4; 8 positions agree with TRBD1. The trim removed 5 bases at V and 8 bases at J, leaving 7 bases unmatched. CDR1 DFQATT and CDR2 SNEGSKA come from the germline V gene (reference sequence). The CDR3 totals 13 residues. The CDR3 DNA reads TGCAGTGCTGAAATGACAGGGGCGGAAAAACTGTTTTTT. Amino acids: CSAEMTGAEKLFF.

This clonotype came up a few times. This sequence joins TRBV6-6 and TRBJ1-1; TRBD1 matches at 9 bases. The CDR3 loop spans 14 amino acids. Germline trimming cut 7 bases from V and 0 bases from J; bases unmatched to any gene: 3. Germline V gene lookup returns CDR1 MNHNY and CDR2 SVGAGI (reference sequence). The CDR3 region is CASIRQGVNTEAFF. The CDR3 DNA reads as TGTGCCAGCATCCGACAGGGGGTGAACACTGAAGCTTTCTTT.

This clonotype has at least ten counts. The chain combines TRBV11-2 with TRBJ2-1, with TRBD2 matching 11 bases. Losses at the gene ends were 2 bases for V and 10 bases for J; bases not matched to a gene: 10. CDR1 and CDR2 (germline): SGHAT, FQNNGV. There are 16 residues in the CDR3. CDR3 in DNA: TGTGCCAGCAGCTTATATTTTAGCGGGGGGGCCCAGGAGCAGTTCTTC. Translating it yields CASSLYFSGGAQEQFF.

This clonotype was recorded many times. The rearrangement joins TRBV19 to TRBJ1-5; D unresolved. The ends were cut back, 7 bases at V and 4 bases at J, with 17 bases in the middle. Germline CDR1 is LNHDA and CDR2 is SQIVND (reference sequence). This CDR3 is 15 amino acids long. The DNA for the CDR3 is TGTGCCAGTACCCCCGGGTCTGAAGGAAATCAGCCCCAGCATTTT. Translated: CASTPGSEGNQPQHF.

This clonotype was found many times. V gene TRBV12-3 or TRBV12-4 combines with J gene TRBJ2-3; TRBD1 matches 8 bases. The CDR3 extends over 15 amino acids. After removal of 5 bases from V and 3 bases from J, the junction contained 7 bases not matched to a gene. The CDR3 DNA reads TGTGCCAGCAGTCCCCCGCAGGGGGCTACAGATACGCAGTATTTT. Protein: CASSPPQGATDTQYF.

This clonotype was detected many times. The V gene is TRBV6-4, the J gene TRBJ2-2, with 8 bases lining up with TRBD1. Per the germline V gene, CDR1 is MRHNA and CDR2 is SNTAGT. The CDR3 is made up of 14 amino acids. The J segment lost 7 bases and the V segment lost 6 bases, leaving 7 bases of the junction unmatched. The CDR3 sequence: CASRMTGADGELFF. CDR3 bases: TGTGCCAGCAGGATGACAGGGGCGGACGGGGAGCTGTTTTTT.

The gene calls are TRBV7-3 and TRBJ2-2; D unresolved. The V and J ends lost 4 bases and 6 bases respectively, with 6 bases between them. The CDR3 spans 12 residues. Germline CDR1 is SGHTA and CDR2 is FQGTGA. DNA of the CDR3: TGTGCCAGCAGCTCCCCTTCCGGGGAGCTGTTTTTT. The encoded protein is CASSSPSGELFF.

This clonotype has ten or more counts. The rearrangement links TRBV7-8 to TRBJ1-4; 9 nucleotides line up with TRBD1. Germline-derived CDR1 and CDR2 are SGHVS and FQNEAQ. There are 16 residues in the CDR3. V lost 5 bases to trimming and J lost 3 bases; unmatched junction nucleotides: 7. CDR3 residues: CASSDRDRAANEKLFF. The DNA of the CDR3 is TGTGCCAGCAGCGACAGGGACAGGGCGGCTAATGAAAAACTGTTTTTT.

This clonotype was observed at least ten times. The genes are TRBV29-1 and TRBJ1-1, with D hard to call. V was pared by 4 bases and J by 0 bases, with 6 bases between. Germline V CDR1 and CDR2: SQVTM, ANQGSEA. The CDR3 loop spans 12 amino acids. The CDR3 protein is CSVVVLNTEAFF. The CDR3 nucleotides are TGCAGCGTTGTGGTTTTGAACACTGAAGCTTTCTTT.

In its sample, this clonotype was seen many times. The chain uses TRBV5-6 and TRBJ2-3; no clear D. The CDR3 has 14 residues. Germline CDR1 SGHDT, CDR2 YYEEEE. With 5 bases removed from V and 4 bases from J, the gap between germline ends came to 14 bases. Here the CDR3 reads CASSMQGPADTQYF. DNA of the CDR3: TGTGCCAGCAGTATGCAAGGGCCCGCAGATACGCAGTATTTT.

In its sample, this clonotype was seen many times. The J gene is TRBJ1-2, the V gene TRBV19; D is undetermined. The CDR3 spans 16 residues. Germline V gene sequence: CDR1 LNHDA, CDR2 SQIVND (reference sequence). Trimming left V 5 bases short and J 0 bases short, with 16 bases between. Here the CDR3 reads CASSFGQATANYGYTF. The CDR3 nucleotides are TGTGCCAGTAGTTTCGGGCAGGCCACCGCTAACTATGGCTACACCTTC.

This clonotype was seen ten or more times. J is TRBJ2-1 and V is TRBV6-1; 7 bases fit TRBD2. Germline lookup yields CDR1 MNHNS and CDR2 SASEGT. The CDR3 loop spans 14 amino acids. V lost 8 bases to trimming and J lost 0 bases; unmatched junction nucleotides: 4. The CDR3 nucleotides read TGTGCCAGCGAAGCGGGGAGCTCCTACAATGAGCAGTTCTTC. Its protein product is CASEAGSSYNEQFF.

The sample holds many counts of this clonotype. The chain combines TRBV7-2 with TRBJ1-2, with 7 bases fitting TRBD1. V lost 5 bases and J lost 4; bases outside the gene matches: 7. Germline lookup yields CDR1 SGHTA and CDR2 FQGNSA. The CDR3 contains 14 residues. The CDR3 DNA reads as TGTGCCAGCAGCCCGCGGACAGGACTCTATGGCTACACCTTC. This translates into CASSPRTGLYGYTF. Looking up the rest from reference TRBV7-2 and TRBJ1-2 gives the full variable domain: GAGVSQSPSNKVTEKGKDVELRCDPISGHTALYWYRQSLGQGLEFLIYFQGNSAPDKSGLPSDRFSAERTGGSVSTLTIQRTQQEDSAVYLCASSPRTGLYGYTFGSGTRLTVV.

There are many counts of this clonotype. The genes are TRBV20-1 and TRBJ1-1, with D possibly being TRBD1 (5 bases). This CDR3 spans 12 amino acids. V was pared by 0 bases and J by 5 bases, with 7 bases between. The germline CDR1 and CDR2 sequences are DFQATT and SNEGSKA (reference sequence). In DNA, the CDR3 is TGCAGTGCTAGAGAAGGGGCAACTGAAGCTTTCTTT. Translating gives CSAREGATEAFF.

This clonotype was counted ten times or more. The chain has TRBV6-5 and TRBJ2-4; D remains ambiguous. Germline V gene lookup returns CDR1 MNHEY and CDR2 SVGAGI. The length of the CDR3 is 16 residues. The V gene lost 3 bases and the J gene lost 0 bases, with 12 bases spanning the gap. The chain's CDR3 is CASSYKETLAKNIQYF. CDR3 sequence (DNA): TGTGCCAGCAGTTATAAGGAGACTCTAGCCAAAAACATTCAGTACTTC.